This is a list of T cell receptor beta chains from one sample in a study of shared clonotypes between healthy human individuals. Clones were sequenced by immunoSEQ multiplex PCR, and TCRdb holds only the in-frame ones, with some missing. The table records about 480,000 clones, 79% of them present only once. The sequenced sample consisted of PBMCs. The receptors stem from a woman aged 40 to 50 in good health. Some clones in this sample may be carry-over from other donors' samples. CDR3s include the opening cysteine and the closing phenylalanine or tryptophan. Clone size is given for some rows only: seen once, a few or many times, or a class if the clone is expanded.

clone size: once
J gene: TRBJ2-3
V gene: TRBV7-2
CDR3 protein: CASSSPRGVGGQYF

clone size: -
J gene: TRBJ2-1
V gene: TRBV5-1
CDR3 protein: CASSSRLAGRNEQFF

clone size: -
J gene: TRBJ2-7
V gene: TRBV2
CDR3 protein: CASSEVGGEQYF

clone size: once
J gene: TRBJ1-2
V gene: TRBV28
CDR3 protein: CASSLAAFYGYTF

clone size: -
J gene: TRBJ1-2
V gene: TRBV11-2
CDR3 protein: CASSYGQPWDYGYTF

clone size: -
J gene: TRBJ2-1
V gene: TRBV2
CDR3 protein: CASSEGTSGTYNEQFF

clone size: -
J gene: TRBJ2-7
V gene: TRBV6-5
CDR3 protein: CASREAAGSSYEQYF

clone size: -
J gene: TRBJ1-2
V gene: TRBV27
CDR3 protein: CASSLKPTGMGNYGYTF

clone size: -
J gene: TRBJ1-2
V gene: TRBV11-2
CDR3 protein: CASSMEYNSYGYTF

clone size: few
J gene: TRBJ2-1
V gene: TRBV5-1
CDR3 protein: CASGAATGYNEQFF

clone size: -
J gene: TRBJ2-7
V gene: TRBV11-2
CDR3 protein: CASRRSGRARSYEQYF

clone size: few
J gene: TRBJ1-2
V gene: TRBV7-6
CDR3 protein: CASSPVAGGYGYTF

clone size: few
J gene: TRBJ2-7
V gene: TRBV27
CDR3 protein: CASSHGGQGFRFEQYF

clone size: many
J gene: TRBJ1-6
V gene: TRBV27
CDR3 protein: CASGHNSPLHF

clone size: -
J gene: TRBJ2-2
V gene: TRBV19
CDR3 protein: CASSMNTGELFF

clone size: -
J gene: TRBJ2-3
V gene: TRBV2
CDR3 protein: CASSVRRGITSTDTQYF

clone size: -
J gene: TRBJ2-3
V gene: TRBV9
CDR3 protein: CASSVSGRTDTQYF

clone size: -
J gene: TRBJ2-2
V gene: TRBV5-1
CDR3 protein: CASSSSGELFF

clone size: once
J gene: TRBJ2-7
V gene: TRBV5-1
CDR3 protein: CASRRAQGGYEQYF

clone size: -
J gene: TRBJ1-5
V gene: TRBV18
CDR3 protein: CASSPTRADGQPQHF

clone size: once
J gene: TRBJ2-7
V gene: TRBV28
CDR3 protein: CASVVQGRYEQYF

clone size: -
J gene: TRBJ2-7
V gene: TRBV5-4
CDR3 protein: CASSWGQTYEQYF

clone size: few
J gene: TRBJ1-4
V gene: TRBV2
CDR3 protein: CASSERDRGPATNEKLFF

clone size: -
J gene: TRBJ1-4
V gene: TRBV5-4
CDR3 protein: CASSLSAGIGEKLFF

clone size: -
J gene: TRBJ2-3
V gene: TRBV21-1
CDR3 protein: CASSKTVYRVSGSCTDTQYF

clone size: -
J gene: TRBJ2-5
V gene: TRBV5-1
CDR3 protein: CASSSGETQYF

clone size: -
J gene: TRBJ2-5
V gene: TRBV7-9
CDR3 protein: CASSLVRETQYF

clone size: few
J gene: TRBJ1-5
V gene: TRBV30
CDR3 protein: CAWRGGSNQPQHF

clone size: -
J gene: TRBJ1-2
V gene: TRBV5-6
CDR3 protein: CASSLDQYGYTF

clone size: -
J gene: TRBJ1-6
V gene: TRBV28
CDR3 protein: CASSPGNSPLHF

clone size: -
J gene: TRBJ2-1
V gene: TRBV28
CDR3 protein: CASSLGTSGRYNEQFF

clone size: once
J gene: TRBJ1-1
V gene: TRBV18
CDR3 protein: CASSPPGTGGRAFF

clone size: -
J gene: TRBJ2-5
V gene: TRBV5-4
CDR3 protein: CASSADREETQYF

clone size: -
J gene: TRBJ2-7
V gene: TRBV4-2
CDR3 protein: CASSQEGNGYEQYF

clone size: -
J gene: TRBJ2-7
V gene: TRBV11-1
CDR3 protein: CASSRAGGHRSYEQYF

clone size: -
J gene: TRBJ2-3
V gene: TRBV30
CDR3 protein: CAWTPRRDTQYF

clone size: -
J gene: TRBJ2-6
V gene: TRBV7-8
CDR3 protein: CASSLLQGGLSGANVLTF

clone size: -
J gene: TRBJ1-1
V gene: TRBV15
CDR3 protein: CATSRTNTEAFF

clone size: -
J gene: TRBJ1-3
V gene: TRBV5-1
CDR3 protein: CATKQGTAGNTIYF

clone size: -
J gene: TRBJ2-5
V gene: TRBV6-1
CDR3 protein: CASRIGRQETQYF

clone size: -
J gene: TRBJ1-4
V gene: TRBV27
CDR3 protein: CASSLGQGRDLREKLFF